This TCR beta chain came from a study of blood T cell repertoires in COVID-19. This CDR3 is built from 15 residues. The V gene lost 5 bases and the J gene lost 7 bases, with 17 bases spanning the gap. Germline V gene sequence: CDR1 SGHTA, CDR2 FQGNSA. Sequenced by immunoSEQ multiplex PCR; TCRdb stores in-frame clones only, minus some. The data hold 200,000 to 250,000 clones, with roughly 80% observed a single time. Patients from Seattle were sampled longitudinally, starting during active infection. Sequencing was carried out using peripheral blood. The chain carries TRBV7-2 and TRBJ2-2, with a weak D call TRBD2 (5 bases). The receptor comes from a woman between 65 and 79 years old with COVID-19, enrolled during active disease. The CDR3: CASSRSGSQIGELFF. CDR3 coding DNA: TGTGCCAGCAGCCGCTCGGGGAGTCAAATCGGGGAGCTGTTTTTT.